The 12 T cell receptor beta chains listed next were all sequenced from one sample in a study of T cell responses to AZD1222 COVID-19 vaccine. Data came from immunoSEQ multiplex PCR; TCRdb stores just in-frame clones and leaves some out. Of about 140,000 clones in the sample, about 82% were seen once. The sample here was peripheral blood, taken 28 days after the second dose of the MenACWY control vaccine. The receptors here all came from an adult who received the MenACWY meningococcal vaccine as a control.

J is TRBJ1-1 and V is TRBV30, with D possibly TRBD1 on 5 matching bases. CDR1 is GTSNPN and CDR2 is SVGIG in the germline V gene (reference sequence). Trimming left V 0 bases short and J 9 bases short, with 8 bases between. The CDR3 is made up of 11 amino acids. CDR3 loop: CAWSVTAKAFF. CDR3 coding DNA: TGTGCCTGGAGTGTGACAGCCAAAGCTTTCTTT.

CDR3 coding DNA: TGTGCCAGCAGTTTAGAAGGGACAGGGATTTTTAGTAGTGGCTACACCTTC. This gives the protein CASSLEGTGIFSSGYTF. V is TRBV28 and J is TRBJ1-2, with TRBD1 identical over 9 bases. Germline CDR1 and CDR2: MDHEN and SYDVKM. CDR3 length equals 17 residues. V was pared by 2 bases and J by 7 bases, with 14 bases of the junction left unmatched.

The chain joins TRBV7-9 to TRBJ1-2, with unresolved D. Germline V gene sequence: CDR1 SEHNR, CDR2 FQNEAQ (reference sequence). This CDR3 is 13 amino acids long. The V and J ends lost 4 bases and 9 bases respectively, with 15 bases between them. CDR3: CASSSSGALSYTF. The CDR3 DNA reads TGTGCCAGCAGCTCATCAGGTGCCCTCAGCTACACCTTC.

The chain links TRBV7-8 to TRBJ2-2; 7 bases are shared with TRBD2. CDR1 SGHVS and CDR2 FQNEAQ come from the germline V gene. J gave up 0 bases and V 6 bases, and 1 base lay outside the gene matches. This CDR3 contains 14 residues. The CDR3 loop reads CASRRGTNTGELFF. DNA of the CDR3: TGTGCCAGCAGGCGGGGGACGAACACCGGGGAGCTGTTTTTT.

The count of this clone is one. This sequence joins TRBV5-5 and TRBJ1-4, with D tentatively TRBD1 (5 bases). Looked up from germline, CDR1 is SGHKS and CDR2 is YYEKEE (reference sequence). The CDR3 extends over 13 amino acids. Trimming took off 1 base at V and 8 bases at J, with 9 bases between the two ends. CDR3 sequence reads: CASSLRGEEKLFF. CDR3 DNA: TGTGCCAGCAGCTTGAGGGGAGAAGAAAAACTGTTTTTT.

This chain uses TRBV5-1 with TRBJ2-1; D could derive from TRBD1 or TRBD2 (6 bases each). The CDR3 is 15 amino acids. Germline values: CDR1 SGHRS, CDR2 YFSETQ. Trimming took off 6 bases at V and 4 bases at J, with 17 bases between the two ends. The CDR3 coding sequence is TGCGCCAGCAAGCAGGAGGGACATATATACAATGAGCAGTTCTTC. Residues: CASKQEGHIYNEQFF. The entire variable domain, with the rest obtained from reference TRBV5-1 and TRBJ2-1, is as follows: KAGVTQTPRYLIKTRGQQVTLSCSPISGHRSVSWYQQTPGQGLQFLFEYFSETQRNKGNFPGRFSGRQFSNSRSEMNVSTLELGDSALYLCASKQEGHIYNEQFFGPGTRLTVL.

CDR3 protein: CASSILGTGASLDGYTF. The CDR3 coding sequence is TGTGCCAGCTCCATCCTGGGGACAGGGGCGTCCTTAGATGGCTACACCTTC. J is TRBJ1-2 and V is TRBV18, with 10 positions matching TRBD1. From germline, CDR1 is KGHSH and CDR2 LQKENI. V trimming: 6 bases; J trimming: 6 bases; junction bases outside the gene matches: 16. This CDR3 has 17 amino acids.

The V and J genes are TRBV19 and TRBJ1-6; 8 bases map to TRBD1. Per germline, CDR1 LNHDA and CDR2 SQIVND (reference sequence). CDR3 length: 17 amino acids. V shed 7 bases, J shed 4 bases, and the junction held 12 bases outside the gene matches. Written as DNA, the CDR3 is TGTGCCAGTACGGACAGGGCACGAATCGGTTATAATTCACCCCTCCACTTT. Translated, it gives CASTDRARIGYNSPLHF. The full variable domain, in which reference TRBV19 and TRBJ1-6 provide the parts outside the CDR3, is DGGITQSPKYLFRKEGQNVTLSCEQNLNHDAMYWYRQDPGQGLRLIYYSQIVNDFQKGDIAEGYSVSREKKESFPLTVTSAQKNPTAFYLCASTDRARIGYNSPLHFGNGTRLTVT.

The chain carries TRBV29-1 and TRBJ1-1, with D perhaps TRBD1 (5 bases). Germline lookup yields CDR1 SQVTM and CDR2 ANQGSEA. The CDR3 loop spans 14 amino acids. In DNA form, the CDR3 reads TGCATGGTGCGGCCGGCGGCGGGGTTTGAGGGGGCTTTCTTT. Translating it yields CMVRPAAGFEGAFF.

The V gene is TRBV5-1, the J gene TRBJ2-5, with D possibly TRBD2 on 6 matching bases. From germline, CDR1 is SGHRS and CDR2 YFSETQ. Trimming left V 4 bases short and J 0 bases short, with 16 bases between. This CDR3 has 16 amino acids. The CDR3 region is CASSLSGDTYQETQYF. CDR3 nucleotide sequence: TGCGCCAGCAGCCTTAGCGGAGACACGTACCAAGAGACCCAGTACTTC.

The chain recombines TRBV12-3 or TRBV12-4 with TRBJ2-2; D might be TRBD1 or TRBD2, each matching 6 bases. The length of the CDR3 is 13 residues. V shed 6 bases and J shed 6 bases, with 11 bases lying between them. The CDR3 region is CASRAEGAGELFF. The CDR3 DNA sequence: TGTGCCAGCAGGGCGGAGGGGGCCGGGGAGCTGTTTTTT.

The V gene is TRBV6-4, the J gene TRBJ1-1; 11 positions agree with TRBD1. Germline V gene sequence: CDR1 MRHNA, CDR2 SNTAGT. This CDR3 has 15 residues. V trimming: 6 bases; J trimming: 5 bases; junction bases outside the gene matches: 8. CDR3 coding DNA: TGTGCCAGCAGGGGACAGGGGGTCCGGGGTACTGAAGCTTTCTTT. Amino acid sequence: CASRGQGVRGTEAFF.